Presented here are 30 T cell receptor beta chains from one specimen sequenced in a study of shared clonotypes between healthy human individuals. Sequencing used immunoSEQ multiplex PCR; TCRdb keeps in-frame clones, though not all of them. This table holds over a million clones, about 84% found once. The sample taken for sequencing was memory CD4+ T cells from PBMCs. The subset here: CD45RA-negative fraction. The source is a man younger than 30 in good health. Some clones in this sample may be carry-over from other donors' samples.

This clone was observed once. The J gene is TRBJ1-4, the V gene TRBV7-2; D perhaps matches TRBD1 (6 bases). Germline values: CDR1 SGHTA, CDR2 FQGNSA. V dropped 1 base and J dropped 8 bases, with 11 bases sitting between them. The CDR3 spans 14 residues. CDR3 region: CASSLGQGWEKLFF. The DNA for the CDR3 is TGTGCCAGCAGCTTAGGCCAGGGGTGGGAAAAACTGTTTTTT.

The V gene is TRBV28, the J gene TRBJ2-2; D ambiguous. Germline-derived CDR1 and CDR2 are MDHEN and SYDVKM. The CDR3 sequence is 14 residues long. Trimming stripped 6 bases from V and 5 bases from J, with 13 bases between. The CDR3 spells CASRKSQRTGELFF. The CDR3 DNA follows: TGTGCCAGCAGGAAATCACAGAGGACCGGGGAGCTGTTTTTT.

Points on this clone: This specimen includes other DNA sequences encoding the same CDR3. CDR3 sequence (DNA): TGCAGCGTTGAACGCCAATTAAACACTGAAGCTTTCTTT. The encoded protein is CSVERQLNTEAFF. The J gene is TRBJ1-1, the V gene TRBV29-1; D call uncertain. CDR1 is SQVTM and CDR2 is ANQGSEA in the germline V gene. V shed 2 bases and J shed 2 bases, with 9 bases lying between them. The CDR3 sequence is 13 residues long.

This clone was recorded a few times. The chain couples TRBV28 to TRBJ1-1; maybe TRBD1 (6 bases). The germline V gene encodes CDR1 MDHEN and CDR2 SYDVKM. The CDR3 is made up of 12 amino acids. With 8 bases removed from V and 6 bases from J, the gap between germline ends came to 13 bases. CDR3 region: CASLGGSAEAFF. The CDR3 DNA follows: TGTGCCAGCCTTGGGGGCTCCGCTGAAGCTTTCTTT.

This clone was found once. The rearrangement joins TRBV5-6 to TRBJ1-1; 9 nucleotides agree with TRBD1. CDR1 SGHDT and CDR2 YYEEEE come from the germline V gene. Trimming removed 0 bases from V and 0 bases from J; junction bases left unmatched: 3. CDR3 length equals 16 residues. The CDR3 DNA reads TGTGCCAGCAGCTTGGACAGGGGGCATGTGAACACTGAAGCTTTCTTT. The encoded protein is CASSLDRGHVNTEAFF.

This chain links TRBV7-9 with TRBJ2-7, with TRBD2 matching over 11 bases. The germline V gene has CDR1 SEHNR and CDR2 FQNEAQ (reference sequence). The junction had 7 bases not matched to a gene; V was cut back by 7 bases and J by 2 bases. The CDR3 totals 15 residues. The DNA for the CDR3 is TGTGCCAGCACCACTATAGCGGGAGGGACCTACGAGCAGTACTTC. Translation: CASTTIAGGTYEQYF.

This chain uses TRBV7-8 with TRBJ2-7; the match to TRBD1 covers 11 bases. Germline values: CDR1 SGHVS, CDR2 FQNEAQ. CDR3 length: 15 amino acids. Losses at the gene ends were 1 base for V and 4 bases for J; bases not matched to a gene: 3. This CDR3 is CASSLGGQGGYEQYF. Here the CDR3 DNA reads TGTGCCAGCAGCTTAGGGGGACAGGGGGGTTACGAGCAGTACTTC.

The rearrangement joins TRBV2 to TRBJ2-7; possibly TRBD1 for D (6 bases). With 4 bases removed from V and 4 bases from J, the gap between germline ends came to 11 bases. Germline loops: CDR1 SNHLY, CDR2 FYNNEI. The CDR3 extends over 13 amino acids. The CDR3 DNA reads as TGTGCCAGCAGTGCACAGGGAACTTACGAGCAGTACTTC. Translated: CASSAQGTYEQYF.

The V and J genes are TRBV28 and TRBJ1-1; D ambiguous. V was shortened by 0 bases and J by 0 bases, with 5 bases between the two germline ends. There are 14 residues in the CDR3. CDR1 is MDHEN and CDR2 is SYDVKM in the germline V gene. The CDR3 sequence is CASSLWSLNTEAFF. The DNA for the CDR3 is TGTGCCAGCAGTTTATGGAGTCTGAACACTGAAGCTTTCTTT.

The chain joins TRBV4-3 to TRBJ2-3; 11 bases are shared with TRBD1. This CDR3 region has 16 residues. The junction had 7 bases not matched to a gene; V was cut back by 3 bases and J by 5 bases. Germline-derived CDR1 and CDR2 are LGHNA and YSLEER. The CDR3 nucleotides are TGCGCCAGCAGCCAGAGCGGACAGGGGGCCGAAGATACGCAGTATTTT. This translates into CASSQSGQGAEDTQYF.

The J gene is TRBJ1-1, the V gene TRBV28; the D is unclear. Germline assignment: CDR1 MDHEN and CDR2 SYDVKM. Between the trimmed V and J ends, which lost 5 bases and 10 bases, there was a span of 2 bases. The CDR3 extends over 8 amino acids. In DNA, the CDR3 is TGTGCCAGCAGTAGAGCTTTCTTT. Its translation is CASSRAFF.

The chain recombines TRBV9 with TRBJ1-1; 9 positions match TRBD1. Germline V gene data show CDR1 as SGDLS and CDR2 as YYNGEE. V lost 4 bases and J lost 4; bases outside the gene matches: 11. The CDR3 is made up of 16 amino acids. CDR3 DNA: TGTGCCAGCAGCTACCGGGACAGGGTGGTGGGCACTGAAGCTTTCTTT. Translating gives CASSYRDRVVGTEAFF.

The chain's CDR3 is CAWSKLSTDTQYF. CDR3 in DNA: TGTGCCTGGAGTAAGCTGTCCACAGATACGCAGTATTTT. The chain has TRBV30 and TRBJ2-3, with D unresolved. V shed 2 bases and J shed 2 bases, with 8 bases lying between them. CDR1 and CDR2 (germline): GTSNPN, SVGIG (reference sequence). The CDR3 contains 13 residues.

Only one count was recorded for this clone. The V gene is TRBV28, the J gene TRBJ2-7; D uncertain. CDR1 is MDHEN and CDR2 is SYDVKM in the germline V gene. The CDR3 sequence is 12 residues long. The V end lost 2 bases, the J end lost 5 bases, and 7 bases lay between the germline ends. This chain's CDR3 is CASSLKRNEQYF. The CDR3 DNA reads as TGTGCCAGCAGTTTAAAACGGAACGAGCAGTACTTC.

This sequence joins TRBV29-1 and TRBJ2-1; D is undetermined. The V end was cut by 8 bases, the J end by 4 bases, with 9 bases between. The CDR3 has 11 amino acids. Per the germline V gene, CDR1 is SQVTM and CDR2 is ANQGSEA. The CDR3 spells CSSQGYNEQFF. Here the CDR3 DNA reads TGCAGCTCCCAAGGTTACAATGAGCAGTTCTTC.

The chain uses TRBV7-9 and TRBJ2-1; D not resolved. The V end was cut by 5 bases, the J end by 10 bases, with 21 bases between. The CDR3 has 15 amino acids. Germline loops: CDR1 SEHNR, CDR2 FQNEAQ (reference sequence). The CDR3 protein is CASSPRITGVVEQFF. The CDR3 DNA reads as TGTGCCAGCAGCCCGCGCATAACTGGGGTGGTCGAGCAGTTCTTC. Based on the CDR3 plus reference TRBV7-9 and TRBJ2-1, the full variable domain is DTGVSQNPRHKITKRGQNVTFRCDPISEHNRLYWYRQTLGQGPEFLTYFQNEAQLEKSRLLSDRFSAERPKGSFSTLEIQRTEQGDSAMYLCASSPRITGVVEQFFGPGTRLTVL.

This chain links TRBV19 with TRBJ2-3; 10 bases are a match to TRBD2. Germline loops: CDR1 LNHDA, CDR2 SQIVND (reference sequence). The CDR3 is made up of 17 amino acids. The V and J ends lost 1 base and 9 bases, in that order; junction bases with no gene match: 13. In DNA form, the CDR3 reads TGTGCCAGTAGTATAGGGGGACTAGCGCTAGTCCCAGCCACGCAGTATTTT. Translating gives CASSIGGLALVPATQYF.

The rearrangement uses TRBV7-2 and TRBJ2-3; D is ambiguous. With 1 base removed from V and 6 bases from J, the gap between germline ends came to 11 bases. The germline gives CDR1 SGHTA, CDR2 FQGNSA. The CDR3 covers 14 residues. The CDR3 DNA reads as TGTGCCAGCAGCTTAGAGACCGCCCGGGATACGCAGTATTTT. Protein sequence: CASSLETARDTQYF.

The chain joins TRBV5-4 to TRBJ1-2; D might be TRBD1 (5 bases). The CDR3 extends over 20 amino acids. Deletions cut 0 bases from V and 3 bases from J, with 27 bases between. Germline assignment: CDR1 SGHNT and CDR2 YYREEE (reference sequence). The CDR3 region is CASSLGPPMKITGKHYGYTF. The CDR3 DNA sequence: TGTGCCAGCAGCTTGGGGCCCCCAATGAAGATTACAGGAAAACACTATGGCTACACCTTC.

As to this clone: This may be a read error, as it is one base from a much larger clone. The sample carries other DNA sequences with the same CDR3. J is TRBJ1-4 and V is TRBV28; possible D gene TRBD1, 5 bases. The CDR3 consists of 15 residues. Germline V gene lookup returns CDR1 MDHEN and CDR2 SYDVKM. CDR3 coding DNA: TGTGCCAGCCAAGGAGGGGTGACAACTAACGAAAAACTGTTTTTT. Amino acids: CASQGGVTTNEKLFF.

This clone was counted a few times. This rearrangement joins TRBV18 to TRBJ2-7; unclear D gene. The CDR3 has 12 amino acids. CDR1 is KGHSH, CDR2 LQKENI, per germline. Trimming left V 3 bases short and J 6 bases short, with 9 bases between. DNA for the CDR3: TGTGCCAGCTCACCGGATGGTGCCGAGCAGTACTTC. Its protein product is CASSPDGAEQYF.

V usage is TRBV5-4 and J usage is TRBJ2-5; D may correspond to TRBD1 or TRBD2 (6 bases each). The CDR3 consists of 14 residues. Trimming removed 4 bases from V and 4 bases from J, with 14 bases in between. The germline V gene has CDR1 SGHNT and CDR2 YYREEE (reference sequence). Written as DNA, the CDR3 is TGTGCCAGCAGCGCGGGAACAGGGTCAGAGACCCAGTACTTC. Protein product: CASSAGTGSETQYF. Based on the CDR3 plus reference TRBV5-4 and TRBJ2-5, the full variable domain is ETGVTQSPTHLIKTRGQQVTLRCSSQSGHNTVSWYQQALGQGPQFIFQYYREEENGRGNFPPRFSGLQFPNYSSELNVNALELDDSALYLCASSAGTGSETQYFGPGTRLLVL.

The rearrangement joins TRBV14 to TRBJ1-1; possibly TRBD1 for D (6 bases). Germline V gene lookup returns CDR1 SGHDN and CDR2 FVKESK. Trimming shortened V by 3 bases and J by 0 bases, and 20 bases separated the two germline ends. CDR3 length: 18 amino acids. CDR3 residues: CASSHSTGTFLMNTEAFF. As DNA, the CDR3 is TGTGCCAGCAGCCACTCCACGGGGACATTTCTCATGAACACTGAAGCTTTCTTT.

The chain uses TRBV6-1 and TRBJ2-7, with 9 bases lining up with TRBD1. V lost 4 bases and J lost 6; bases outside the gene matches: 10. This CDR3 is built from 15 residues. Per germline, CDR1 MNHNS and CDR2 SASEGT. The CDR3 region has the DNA TGTGCCAGCAGTGCAACCGGGACAGGGTTTGGCGAGCAGTACTTC. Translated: CASSATGTGFGEQYF.

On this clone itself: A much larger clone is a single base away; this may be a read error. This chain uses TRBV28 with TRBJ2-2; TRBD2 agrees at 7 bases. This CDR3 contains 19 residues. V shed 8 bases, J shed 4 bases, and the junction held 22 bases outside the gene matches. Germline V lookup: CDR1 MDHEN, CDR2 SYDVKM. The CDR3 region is CASYRRTGRMGGSTGELFF. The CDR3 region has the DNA TGTGCCAGCTACCGCCGGACGGGTAGGATGGGCGGGAGCACCGGGGAGCTGTTTTTT.

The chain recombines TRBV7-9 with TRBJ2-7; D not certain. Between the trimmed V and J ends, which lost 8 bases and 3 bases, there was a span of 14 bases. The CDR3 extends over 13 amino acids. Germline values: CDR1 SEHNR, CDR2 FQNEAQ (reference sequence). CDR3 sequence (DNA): TGTGCCAGCCTTTTGGCAGAAAACTACGAGCAGTACTTC. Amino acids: CASLLAENYEQYF.

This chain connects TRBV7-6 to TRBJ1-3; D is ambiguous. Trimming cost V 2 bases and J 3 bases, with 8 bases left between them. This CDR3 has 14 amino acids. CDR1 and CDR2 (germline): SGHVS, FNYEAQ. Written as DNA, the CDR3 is TGTGCCAGCAGCTTACCGCGGGATGGAAACACCATATATTTT. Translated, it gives CASSLPRDGNTIYF.

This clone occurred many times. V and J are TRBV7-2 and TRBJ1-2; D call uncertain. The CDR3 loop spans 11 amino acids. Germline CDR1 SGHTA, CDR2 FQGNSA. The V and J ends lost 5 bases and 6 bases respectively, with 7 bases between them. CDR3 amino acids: CASSGWDGYTF. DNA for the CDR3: TGTGCCAGCAGCGGCTGGGATGGCTACACCTTC.

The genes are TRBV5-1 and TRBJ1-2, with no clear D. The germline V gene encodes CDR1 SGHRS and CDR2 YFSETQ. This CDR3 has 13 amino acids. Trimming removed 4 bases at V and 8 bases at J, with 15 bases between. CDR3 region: CASSVEGPRGYTF. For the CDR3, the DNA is TGCGCCAGCAGCGTGGAGGGCCCGCGGGGCTACACCTTC.

The CDR3 sequence is CASIPWGQGDYNEQFF. DNA for the CDR3: TGTGCCAGCATCCCTTGGGGACAGGGGGATTACAATGAGCAGTTCTTC. This rearrangement joins TRBV11-1 to TRBJ2-1; TRBD1 agrees at 11 bases. The CDR3 runs to 16 residues. Germline CDR1 and CDR2: SGHAT and FQDESV (reference sequence). The V gene end was trimmed by 7 bases and the J gene end by 4 bases; junction bases not matched to a gene: 9. Full variable domain (rest looked up from reference TRBV11-1 and TRBJ2-1): EAEVAQSPRYKITEKSQAVAFWCDPISGHATLYWYRQILGQGPELLVQFQDESVVDDSQLPKDRFSAERLKGVDSTLKIQPAELGDSAMYLCASIPWGQGDYNEQFFGPGTRLTVL.